These T cell receptor beta chains were read from a single sample in a study of metastatic and nonmetastatic thyroid tumors. TCRdb reanalyzed the PCR reads via MiXCR. The sample records tens of thousands of clones, about 17% being singletons. The sequenced material came from blood. All receptors come from a female donor with papillary thyroid cancer or a benign thyroid nodule (not recorded which). Some clones in this sample may be carry-over from other donors' samples. Both conserved end residues are part of each CDR3. The D gene is left open where the match is weak. Where a row states a size, it is once, few, many or the class of an expanded clone; other rows omit it.

V: TRBV12-3/TRBV12-4
J: TRBJ1-2
size: many
D: .
CDR3: CASSLGGGNGYTF
DNA: TGTGCCAGCAGTTTGGGGGGGGGCAATGGCTACACCTTC

V: TRBV3-1
J: TRBJ1-2
size: many
D: .
CDR3: CASSQDQTAHWGHGYTF
DNA: TGTGCCAGCAGCCAAGACCAAACCGCGCATTGGGGGCATGGCTACACCTTC

V: TRBV30
J: TRBJ1-2
size: once
D: .
CDR3: CAWSVRWGYTF
DNA: TGTGCCTGGAGTGTACGTTGGGGCTACACCTTC

V: TRBV11-3
J: TRBJ2-2
size: .
D: TRBD2
CDR3: CASSLSGDTGELFF
DNA: TGTGCCAGCAGCTTAAGCGGGGACACCGGGGAGCTGTTTTTT

V: TRBV6-2/TRBV6-3
J: TRBJ2-2
size: .
D: TRBD2
CDR3: CASSYTPGLAHTGELFF
DNA: TGTGCCAGCAGTTACACGCCGGGACTAGCTCACACCGGGGAGCTGTTTTTT

V: TRBV7-9
J: TRBJ2-1
size: many
D: TRBD2
CDR3: CASSWSLQTSGPAYNEQFF
DNA: TGTGCCAGCAGCTGGTCTTTGCAAACTAGCGGGCCCGCCTACAATGAGCAGTTCTTC

V: TRBV27
J: TRBJ1-2
size: few
D: TRBD1
CDR3: CASSKRTGDYGYTF
DNA: TGTGCCAGCAGCAAAAGGACAGGAGACTATGGCTACACCTTC

V: TRBV5-5
J: TRBJ1-5
size: many
D: TRBD1
CDR3: CASSLVDRATQPQHF
DNA: TGTGCCAGCAGCTTGGTGGACAGGGCTACTCAGCCCCAGCATTTT

V: TRBV6-2/TRBV6-3
J: TRBJ2-2
size: few
D: .
CDR3: CASSYLPISGGELFF
DNA: TGTGCCAGCAGTTACCTTCCCATTAGTGGCGGGGAGCTGTTTTTT

V: TRBV10-1
J: TRBJ2-7
size: few
D: TRBD1
CDR3: CASSESTGLNWSYEQYF
DNA: TGCGCCAGCAGTGAATCGACAGGGTTAAATTGGTCCTACGAGCAGTACTTC

V: TRBV30
J: TRBJ2-2
size: once
D: .
CDR3: CATRASPQNTGELFF
DNA: TGTGCCACTCGCGCGTCGCCACAGAACACCGGGGAGCTGTTTTTT

V: TRBV20-1
J: TRBJ1-5
size: .
D: TRBD1
CDR3: CSASVGKTGSNQPQHF
DNA: TGCAGTGCTAGCGTAGGGAAGACAGGGAGTAATCAGCCCCAGCATTTT

V: TRBV5-5
J: TRBJ1-6
size: many
D: .
CDR3: CASSLTGAYNSPLHF
DNA: TGTGCCAGCAGCTTGACTGGGGCCTATAATTCACCCCTCCACTTT

V: TRBV6-5
J: TRBJ1-1
size: large
D: .
CDR3: CASSYRRGQHEAFF
DNA: TGTGCCAGCAGTTACAGGAGGGGCCAACATGAAGCTTTCTTT

V: TRBV4-3
J: TRBJ1-3
size: .
D: .
CDR3: CASSPDFPGSSGNTIYF
DNA: TGCGCCAGCAGCCCAGATTTCCCGGGTTCCTCTGGAAACACCATATATTTT

V: TRBV6-5
J: TRBJ1-1
size: few
D: .
CDR3: CASGYSGEQTEAFF
DNA: TGTGCCAGCGGTTACTCAGGGGAGCAGACTGAAGCTTTCTTT

V: TRBV27
J: TRBJ1-2
size: .
D: .
CDR3: CASSLVPGLYGYTF
DNA: TGTGCCAGCAGTTTGGTCCCAGGCCTATATGGCTACACCTTC

V: TRBV6-1
J: TRBJ1-1
size: many
D: .
CDR3: CASSVRQAESEAFF
DNA: TGTGCCAGCAGCGTTCGACAGGCTGAGTCTGAAGCTTTCTTT

V: TRBV6-1
J: TRBJ2-7
size: few
D: .
CDR3: CASKPSGPSYEQYF
DNA: TGTGCCAGCAAGCCTTCCGGGCCTTCCTACGAGCAGTACTTC

V: TRBV5-1
J: TRBJ2-1
size: many
D: .
CDR3: CASSQQGWLGNEQFF
DNA: TGCGCCAGCAGCCAACAGGGTTGGCTGGGAAATGAGCAGTTCTTC

V: TRBV18
J: TRBJ1-2
size: few
D: .
CDR3: CASSPHPPGQANYGYTF
DNA: TGTGCCAGCTCACCACATCCGCCTGGACAAGCTAACTATGGCTACACCTTC

V: TRBV5-1
J: TRBJ2-5
size: .
D: .
CDR3: CASSLGVGETQYF
DNA: TGCGCCAGCAGCCTGGGGGTAGGCGAGACCCAGTACTTC

V: TRBV6-9
J: TRBJ2-5
size: few
D: .
CDR3: CASSYGGRETQYF
DNA: TGTGCCAGCAGTTACGGGGGACGAGAGACCCAGTACTTC

V: TRBV12-3/TRBV12-4
J: TRBJ1-2
size: medium-sized
D: .
CDR3: CASSPGSYGYTF
DNA: TGTGCCAGCAGCCCTGGCTCGTATGGCTACACCTTC

V: TRBV29-1
J: TRBJ2-2
size: .
D: .
CDR3: CSVAEVWGGELFF
DNA: TGCAGCGTAGCAGAGGTCTGGGGCGGGGAGCTGTTTTTT

V: TRBV7-9
J: TRBJ2-2
size: medium-sized
D: TRBD2
CDR3: CASSSQTSGGNTGELFF
DNA: TGTGCCAGCAGCTCCCAGACTAGCGGGGGAAACACCGGGGAGCTGTTTTTT

V: TRBV28
J: TRBJ2-7
size: .
D: TRBD2
CDR3: CASSGTSGSFYEQYF
DNA: TGTGCCAGCAGTGGGACTAGCGGGAGTTTCTACGAGCAGTACTTC

V: TRBV28
J: TRBJ1-1
size: many
D: .
CDR3: CASSSLKWGSGTEAFF
DNA: TGTGCCAGCAGTTCCCTTAAGTGGGGCTCGGGCACTGAAGCTTTCTTT

V: TRBV6-1
J: TRBJ2-6
size: medium-sized
D: .
CDR3: CASTGANVLTF
DNA: TGTGCCAGCACTGGGGCCAACGTCCTGACTTTC

V: TRBV6-2/TRBV6-3
J: TRBJ1-2
size: .
D: .
CDR3: CASWWNYGYTF
DNA: TGTGCCAGCTGGTGGAACTATGGCTACACCTTC

V: TRBV18
J: TRBJ1-2
size: few
D: .
CDR3: CASSPRHGSDGYTF
DNA: TGTGCCAGCTCACCACGACACGGGTCGGATGGCTACACCTTC

V: TRBV5-4
J: TRBJ2-3
size: many
D: TRBD2
CDR3: CASSFSGTSGDAYTQYF
DNA: TGTGCCAGCAGCTTTTCCGGGACTAGCGGGGATGCGTATACGCAGTATTTT

V: TRBV6-5
J: TRBJ2-7
size: .
D: .
CDR3: CASSDCNRFDEQYF
DNA: TGTGCCAGCAGTGATTGCAATCGTTTTGACGAGCAGTACTTC

V: TRBV5-1
J: TRBJ1-1
size: .
D: .
CDR3: CASSPGGSAANTEAFF
DNA: TGCGCCAGCAGCCCGGGAGGTTCTGCAGCGAACACTGAAGCTTTCTTT

V: TRBV15
J: TRBJ1-2
size: medium-sized
D: .
CDR3: CATSRGRDSNYGYTF
DNA: TGTGCCACCAGCAGAGGTCGGGATTCTAACTATGGCTACACCTTC

V: TRBV3-1
J: TRBJ2-1
size: .
D: TRBD2
CDR3: CASSHLSGGASNEQFF
DNA: TGTGCCAGCAGCCATTTGAGCGGGGGGGCCTCCAATGAGCAGTTCTTC

V: TRBV29-1
J: TRBJ2-2
size: few
D: .
CDR3: CNVKTVNTGELFF
DNA: TGCAACGTAAAGACAGTGAACACCGGGGAGCTGTTTTTT

V: TRBV11-1
J: TRBJ2-1
size: many
D: TRBD2
CDR3: CASSLGLAGGSSSYNEQFF
DNA: TGTGCCAGCAGCTTAGGGCTAGCGGGGGGATCGAGCTCCTACAATGAGCAGTTCTTC

V: TRBV12-3/TRBV12-4
J: TRBJ2-1
size: medium-sized
D: .
CDR3: CASSLSPYNEQFF
DNA: TGTGCCAGCAGTTTATCTCCCTACAATGAGCAGTTCTTC

V: TRBV7-9
J: TRBJ1-1
size: few
D: .
CDR3: CASSLDGYAEAFF
DNA: TGTGCCAGCAGCTTAGACGGTTACGCTGAAGCTTTCTTT

V: TRBV11-2
J: TRBJ1-2
size: many
D: TRBD1
CDR3: CASSVSGTVYGYTF
DNA: TGTGCCAGCAGCGTATCCGGGACAGTCTATGGCTACACCTTC

V: TRBV28
J: TRBJ1-2
size: medium-sized
D: .
CDR3: CASNLAYYGYTF
DNA: TGTGCCAGCAATTTGGCTTACTATGGCTACACCTTC

V: TRBV20-1
J: TRBJ1-2
size: many
D: .
CDR3: CSARRPNGYTF
DNA: TGCAGTGCCCGCAGACCGAATGGCTACACCTTC

V: TRBV12-3/TRBV12-4
J: TRBJ2-1
size: medium-sized
D: TRBD2
CDR3: CASRRTSGYYNEQFF
DNA: TGTGCCAGCAGGAGGACTAGCGGCTACTACAATGAGCAGTTCTTC

V: TRBV12-3/TRBV12-4
J: TRBJ2-7
size: .
D: .
CDR3: CASSFGGLVGEQYF
DNA: TGTGCCAGCAGTTTTGGTGGGTTAGTGGGGGAGCAGTACTTC

V: TRBV20-1
J: TRBJ2-7
size: many
D: .
CDR3: CDCGAPGYEQYF
DNA: TGTGATTGTGGGGCCCCTGGTTACGAGCAGTACTTC

V: TRBV11-2
J: TRBJ1-2
size: .
D: TRBD1
CDR3: CASSETGDYGYTF
DNA: TGTGCCAGCAGCGAAACAGGGGACTATGGCTACACCTTC

V: TRBV5-6
J: TRBJ2-7
size: many
D: .
CDR3: CASSRGRGSYEQYF
DNA: TGTGCCAGCAGCCGGGGGCGGGGGTCCTACGAGCAGTACTTC